The entry that follows covers one T cell receptor beta chain sequence. The antigen is not known. This sample stems from a study of monozygotic twins with inflammatory bowel disease. Study-level findings and limits: Differences in immunosuppressive treatment may have been a source of added variability in patient repertoires. Healthy twins showed more clonotype sharing with others than IBD patients, especially patients with disease activity.

TCRdb reprocessed the 5' RACE reads and stores each CDR3 protein as one record, lacking DNA. This sample's table has about 440,000 distinct CDR3 sequences. The CDR3 extends over 16 amino acids. CDR1 and CDR2 (germline): DFQATT, SNEGSKA (reference sequence). The chain is built from TRBV20-1 and TRBJ2-5. This sequence was found in a human donor with ulcerative colitis or Crohn's disease, or a healthy co-twin of an affected twin (not recorded which). Sequencing used blood. CDR3 residues: CSASGQHTRNQETQYF.